This T cell receptor (beta chain) derives from a study of blood T cells in healthy people across ages (dated by TCRdb to between 2014 and 2017). For the wider study: Template switching captured roughly one uniquely barcoded TCR beta cDNA molecule per two T cells in model experiments. Age-related changes in TCR beta repertoire diversity were measured in the study by deep sequencing normalized with unique cDNA molecular identifiers. The donors were divided into four age groups: young (average around 17 years), middle-aged (roughly 42), aged (around 67) and long-lived (roughly 82). The study analyzed two additional independent replicas of 1 million unique cDNA reads from the same blood draw for two donors, one aged 18 to 29 and one aged 80 or older. General conclusions and limits of the study: Bulk unsorted PBMC profiling prevented conclusive comparison of naive and antigen-experienced compartments. There was a strong correlation between observed TCR beta diversity and the percentage of naive T cells measured by flow cytometry. Estimates of total diversity from one million sequenced T cells were regarded as lower bounds and underestimates. Compared with the aged group, more naive CD4+ T cells, fewer expanded clones and increased TCR diversity were shown by the long-lived group, suggesting age selection. As age increased, observed TCR beta diversity per million T cells dropped in a roughly linear way, and a significant reduction was already evident by age 40. The CMV infection status of donors was not known, potentially confounding age-related changes in expanded clonotypes.

Preparation of the library involved 5' RACE. TCRdb names Illumina HiSeq 2500 as the instrument used. A second about 7 to 11 cycle PCR used a sample-barcoded 5' primer and a J-beta primer mix. Each TCR beta cDNA molecule received a unique molecular identifier from a template-switch 5' adaptor carrying 12 random nucleotides. Each sample yielded at least 3 million CDR3-containing paired-end reads. The Mint cDNA synthesis kit, primed by a TRBC-specific oligonucleotide, was used to synthesize first-strand cDNA from all RNA. Following uracil-DNA glycosylase treatment, all cDNA underwent a first 18-cycle PCR with the universal primers M1SS and BC2_uni_R. As for how the authors treated the data: Each sample was normalized by randomly selecting 1 million high-quality reads, each carrying a distinct molecular identifier. Reads sharing molecular identifiers were discarded rather than binned into consensus sequences. MiTCR, run with a Q25 quality threshold and the strictest error-elimination algorithm, handled CDR3 identification, clonotype clustering and error correction. A nonparametric unseen species model using Euler transformation provided a lower-bound estimate of total TCR beta diversity. TCRdb trimmed the raw reads at Q25, called clones with MiXCR and kept productive beta chains. Every distinct CDR3 protein forms one entry, paired with its most common genes and DNA. TCRdb's processing, not the study's, gives the V and J calls here. This sample lists roughly 1,000,000 distinct CDR3 sequences; around 27% were detected once. The ten largest clones capture approximately 0.79% of the sample.

This clonotype was seen only a few times. Its cognate antigen has yet to be identified. Per-base quality was not reported, and no clone a single base away is much larger than it. The donors were some 39 Caucasian individuals from Russia, aged roughly 6 to 100 years, who were systemically healthy. Approximately 9.7 milliliters of peripheral blood were drawn from each donor into EDTA-treated Vacutainer tubes. PBMCs were isolated by Ficoll-Paque density-gradient centrifugation, with at least 7 million obtained per sample. Trizol reagent was used to extract total RNA from PBMCs, with at least 5 micrograms per sample. For every donor, flow cytometry on a PBMC aliquot measured the percentage of naive CD45RAhigh/CD27high T cells. The germline V gene supplies CDR1 MNHNS and CDR2 SASEGT. The cysteine opens and the phenylalanine closes a CDR3 of 13 amino acids. Only CDR3 DNA remains: 39 bases, in frame from the first base. Germline trimming: 3 bases from V, 10 bases from J; junction bases outside gene matches: 8.

The same sample was also used in a study of T cells of mothers and their children. That second report states: Nine systemically healthy Caucasian individuals served as donors, namely three mothers together with their six children. cDNA synthesis used all of the extracted RNA, with approximately 1.4 ug of RNA in each 15 ul reaction. In the second PCR, the M1S primer added sample barcodes and 2-4 random nucleotides. Each mother yielded over 9.5 million TCR beta CDR3 reads and each child a few million reads. Thymic selection similarly shapes TCR recombination output in related and unrelated pairs, with minor effect from inherited differences. Related mother-child pairs always showed normalized repertoire overlap that was slightly higher than in unrelated mother-child pairs, though the difference was never significant. With a sensitivity of approximately 96 clones per million clonotypes, no persistent microchimeric T cell clones were detected. In the study, deep NGS was used to compare the TCR beta repertoires of mothers and children, and features distinguishing related mother-child pairs from unrelated individuals were sought. The mean age was around 42 +/- 4 years for the mothers and around 11 +/- 4 years for the children. After adapter ligation was performed with NEBNext reagents, the libraries were sequenced on an Illumina HiSeq 2000 with 100+100 nt paired-end reads. To prevent cross-contamination, the mother and child libraries were prepared one month apart and sequenced in separate runs. Between about 500,000 and 2,300,000 distinct TCR beta clonotypes were identified per donor. Naive TCR beta clonotypes were estimated from low-frequency clonotypes matched to each donor's FACS-determined naive share, without sorting.

Here the chain combines TRBV6-1 and TRBJ1-1, and 7 bases in between align with TRBD1. Sequencing input: blood. The TCR was taken from a girl aged 2 to 9 in good health. The nucleotide sequence is given as TGTGCCAGCAGTGATGGTAGGGGGCGAGGAGCTTTCTTT. Its protein is CASSDGRGRGAFF.